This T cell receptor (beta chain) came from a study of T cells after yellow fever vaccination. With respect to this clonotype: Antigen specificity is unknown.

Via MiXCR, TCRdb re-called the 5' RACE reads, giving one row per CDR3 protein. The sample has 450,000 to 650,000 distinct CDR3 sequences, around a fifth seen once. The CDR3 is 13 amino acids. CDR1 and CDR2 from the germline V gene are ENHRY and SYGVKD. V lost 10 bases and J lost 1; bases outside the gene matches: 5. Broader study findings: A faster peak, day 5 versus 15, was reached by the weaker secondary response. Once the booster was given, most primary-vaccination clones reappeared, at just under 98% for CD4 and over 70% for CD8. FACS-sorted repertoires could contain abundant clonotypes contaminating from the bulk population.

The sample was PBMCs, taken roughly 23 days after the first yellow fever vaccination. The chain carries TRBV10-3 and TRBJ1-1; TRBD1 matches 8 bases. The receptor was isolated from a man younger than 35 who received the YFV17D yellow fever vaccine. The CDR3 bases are TGTGCCAGCGGACAGGGAGGGAACACTGAAGCTTTCTTT. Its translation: CASGQGGNTEAFF.